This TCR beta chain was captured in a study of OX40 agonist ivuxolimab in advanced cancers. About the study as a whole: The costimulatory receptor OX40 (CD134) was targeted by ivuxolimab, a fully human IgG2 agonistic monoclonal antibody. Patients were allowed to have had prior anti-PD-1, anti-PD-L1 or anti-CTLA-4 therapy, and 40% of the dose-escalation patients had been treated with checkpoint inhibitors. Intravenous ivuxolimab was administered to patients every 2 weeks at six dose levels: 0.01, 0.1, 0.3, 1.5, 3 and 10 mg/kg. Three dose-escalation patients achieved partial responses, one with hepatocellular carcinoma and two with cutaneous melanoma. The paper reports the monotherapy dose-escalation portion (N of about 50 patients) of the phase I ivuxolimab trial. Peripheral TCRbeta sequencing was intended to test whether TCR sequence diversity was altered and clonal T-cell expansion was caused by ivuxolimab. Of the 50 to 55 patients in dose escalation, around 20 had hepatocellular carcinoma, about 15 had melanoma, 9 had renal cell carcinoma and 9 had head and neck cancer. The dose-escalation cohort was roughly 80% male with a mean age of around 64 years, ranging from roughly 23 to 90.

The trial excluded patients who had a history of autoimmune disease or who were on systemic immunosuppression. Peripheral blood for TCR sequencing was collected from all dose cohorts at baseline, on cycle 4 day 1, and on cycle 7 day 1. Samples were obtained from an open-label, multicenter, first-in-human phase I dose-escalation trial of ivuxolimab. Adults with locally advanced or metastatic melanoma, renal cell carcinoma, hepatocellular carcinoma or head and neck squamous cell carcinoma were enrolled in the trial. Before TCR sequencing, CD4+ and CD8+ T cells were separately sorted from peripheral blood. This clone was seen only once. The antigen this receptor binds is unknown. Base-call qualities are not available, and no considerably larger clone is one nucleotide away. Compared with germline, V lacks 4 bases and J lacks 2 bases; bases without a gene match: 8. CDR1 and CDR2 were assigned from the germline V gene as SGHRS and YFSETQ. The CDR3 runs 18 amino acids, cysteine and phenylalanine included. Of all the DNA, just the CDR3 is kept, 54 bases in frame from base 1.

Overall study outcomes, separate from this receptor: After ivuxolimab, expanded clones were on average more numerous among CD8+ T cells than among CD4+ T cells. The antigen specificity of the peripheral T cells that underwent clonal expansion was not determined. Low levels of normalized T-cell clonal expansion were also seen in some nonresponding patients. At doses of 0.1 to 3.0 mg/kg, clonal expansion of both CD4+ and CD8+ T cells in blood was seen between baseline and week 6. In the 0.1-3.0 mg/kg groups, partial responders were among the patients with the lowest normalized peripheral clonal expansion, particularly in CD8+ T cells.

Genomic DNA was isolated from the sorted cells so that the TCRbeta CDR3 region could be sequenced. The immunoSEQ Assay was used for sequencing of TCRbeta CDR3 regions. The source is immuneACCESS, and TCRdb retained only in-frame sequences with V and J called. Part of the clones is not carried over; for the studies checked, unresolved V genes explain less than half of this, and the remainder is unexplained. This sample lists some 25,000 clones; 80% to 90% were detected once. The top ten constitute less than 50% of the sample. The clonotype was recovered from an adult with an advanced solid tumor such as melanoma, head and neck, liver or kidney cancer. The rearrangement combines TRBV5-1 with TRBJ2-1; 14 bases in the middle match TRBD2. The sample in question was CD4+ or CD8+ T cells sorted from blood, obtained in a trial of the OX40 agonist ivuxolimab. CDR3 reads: CASSPGTSGSGPYNEQFF. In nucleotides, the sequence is TGCGCCAGCAGCCCCGGGACTAGCGGGAGTGGCCCCTACAATGAGCAGTTCTTC.